These T cell receptor beta chains were read from a single sample in a study of early T cells in non-severe SARS-CoV-2 infection. TCRdb recomputed calls from the 5' RACE reads with MiXCR, one row per CDR3 protein. The repertoire holds 25,000 to 30,000 distinct CDR3 sequences, with about 4.8% as singletons. What was sequenced was whole blood. The receptors shown here come from an adult who was a healthcare worker with PCR-confirmed SARS-CoV-2 infection or an uninfected control (not recorded which). The CDR3 runs from the conserved cysteine through the conserved F or W. The order of the fields is V gene, D gene, CDR3 length, clone size, J gene, CDR3 DNA, CDR3 protein. The D gene is left open where the match is weak. For some rows the clone size is stated as once, few or many, or as a class when expanded; others skip it.

TRBV7-9	-	15	many	TRBJ2-1	TGTGCCAGCAGCCAGCCGGGGGCGGGGGACAATGAGCAGTTCTTC	CASSQPGAGDNEQFF
TRBV19	TRBD1	15	many	TRBJ1-5	TGTGCCAGTCACCGCGGGGACAGGGCCAATCAGCCCCAGCATTTT	CASHRGDRANQPQHF
TRBV7-2	-	12	many	TRBJ1-2	TGTGCCAGCGATGCAGTGGGCTATGGCTACACCTTC	CASDAVGYGYTF
TRBV3-1	TRBD2	14	many	TRBJ2-1	TGTGCCAGCAGCCAAGTAACCCCGGGGGGTCTGCAGTTCTTC	CASSQVTPGGLQFF
TRBV10-3	-	11	many	TRBJ1-1	TGTGCCATCAAGTTCGGGGTAGAAGCTTTCTTT	CAIKFGVEAFF
TRBV6-6	TRBD1	16	many	TRBJ2-1	TGTGCCAGCAGTTCTACCGGGACAGGGACCTACAATGAGCAGTTCTTC	CASSSTGTGTYNEQFF
TRBV20-1	TRBD2	15	many	TRBJ2-2	TGCAGTGCCTCGACTAGCGGGGGGGCCACCGGGGAGCTGTTTTTT	CSASTSGGATGELFF
TRBV5-4	TRBD2	16	many	TRBJ2-3	TGTGCCAGCAGCCCAATGACCGGGAGGTTCACAGATACGCAGTATTTT	CASSPMTGRFTDTQYF
TRBV7-9	-	13	-	TRBJ1-6	TGTGCCAGCAGCTCCGGGAGCGGATCACCCCTCCACTTT	CASSSGSGSPLHF
TRBV27	-	14	many	TRBJ2-3	TGTGCCAGCAGTTCCCGGGGGAGCACAGATACGCAGTATTTT	CASSSRGSTDTQYF
TRBV20-1	TRBD2	13	many	TRBJ2-5	TGCAGTGCGCGGGGGGCCACTAAAGAGACCCAGTACTTC	CSARGATKETQYF
TRBV10-3	-	13	many	TRBJ1-3	TGTGCCATCGGAGCGAGCTCTGGAAACACCATATATTTT	CAIGASSGNTIYF
TRBV2	TRBD1	14	many	TRBJ1-5	TGTGCCAGCAAGGGGGCCGATAGCAATCAGCCCCAGCATTTT	CASKGADSNQPQHF
TRBV10-3	TRBD2	16	many	TRBJ2-1	TGTGCCATCAGTGAGTCTGGGACTAACTCCTACAATGAGCAGTTCTTC	CAISESGTNSYNEQFF
TRBV29-1	TRBD2	16	many	TRBJ2-2	TGCAGCGTTGAGTCGGCTAGCGGGGGCCCGCCCGGGGAGCTGTTTTTT	CSVESASGGPPGELFF
TRBV12-3/TRBV12-4	-	12	-	TRBJ2-7	TGTGCCAGCAGTTTATCAGGAAACGAGCAGTACTTC	CASSLSGNEQYF
TRBV6-2/TRBV6-3	-	16	many	TRBJ1-5	TGTGCCAGCAGTTACTCTATCAGGAGTAGCAATCAGCCCCAGCATTTT	CASSYSIRSSNQPQHF
TRBV20-1	TRBD2	16	many	TRBJ2-1	TGCAGTGCTTGTAGGACTAGCGGGGGGGCCTGCAATGAGCAGTTCTTC	CSACRTSGGACNEQFF
TRBV6-2/TRBV6-3	-	13	-	TRBJ1-2	TGTGCCAGCAGTTACACCGGGGACTATGGCTACACCTTC	CASSYTGDYGYTF
TRBV3-1	TRBD2	15	many	TRBJ2-7	TGTGCCAGCAGTCATAGCGGGGGGGCCGGCGACGAGCAGTACTTC	CASSHSGGAGDEQYF
TRBV6-6	-	11	-	TRBJ2-3	TGTGCCAGCAGTCCGCGGGATACGCAGTATTTT	CASSPRDTQYF
TRBV7-9	-	10	-	TRBJ1-5	TGTGCCAGCCCCCGGGGGCCCCAGCATTTT	CASPRGPQHF
TRBV19	-	14	many	TRBJ1-6	TGTGCCAGTAGTACTCTACAGAGCAATTCACCCCTCCACTTT	CASSTLQSNSPLHF
TRBV9	TRBD2	13	many	TRBJ2-1	TGTGCCAGCAGCACTAGCGGGGGCGATGAGCAGTTCTTC	CASSTSGGDEQFF
TRBV6-7	-	14	many	TRBJ1-1	TGTGCCAGCGGAATTATACAGGCGAACACTGAAGCTTTCTTT	CASGIIQANTEAFF
TRBV6-5	-	15	many	TRBJ2-2	TGTGCCAGCAGTACAGGGTTACCGAACACCGGGGAGCTGTTTTTT	CASSTGLPNTGELFF
TRBV6-4	TRBD1	14	many	TRBJ1-1	TGTGCCAGCCGTTGGACAGGGGCGCAGGGTGAAGCTTTCTTT	CASRWTGAQGEAFF
TRBV7-9	TRBD2	15	few	TRBJ2-1	TGTGCCAGCAGGCGTAGCGGGGTCACCTACAATGAGCAGTTCTTC	CASRRSGVTYNEQFF
TRBV30	-	13	many	TRBJ1-4	TGTGCCTGGAGTTTAGCGATCTCCGAAAAACTGTTTTTT	CAWSLAISEKLFF
TRBV6-2/TRBV6-3	-	13	many	TRBJ2-1	TGTGCCAGCAGTTACGGCCTCAACAATGAGCAGTTCTTC	CASSYGLNNEQFF
TRBV5-1	TRBD2	16	many	TRBJ2-1	TGCGCCAGCAGCTTGGAGGCCATAGCGGGGGTTAATGAGCAGTTCTTC	CASSLEAIAGVNEQFF
TRBV3-1	TRBD2	16	many	TRBJ2-1	TGTGCCAGCAGCCAGTTCGGGACTAGCGGGTACAATGAGCAGTTCTTC	CASSQFGTSGYNEQFF
TRBV7-9	-	14	few	TRBJ1-2	TGTGCCAGCAGCAAGACAGGAGCTAACTATGGCTACACCTTC	CASSKTGANYGYTF
TRBV12-3/TRBV12-4	TRBD1	16	medium-sized	TRBJ2-7	TGTGCCAGCAGTGTTACCGGGACAGGGTCCCAGGGCGAGCAGTACTTC	CASSVTGTGSQGEQYF
TRBV10-3	TRBD2	14	many	TRBJ2-3	TGTGCCATCAGGCCTAGCGGGGGGGCTGATACGCAGTATTTT	CAIRPSGGADTQYF
TRBV7-2	-	13	many	TRBJ1-2	TGTGCCAGCAGCTTCAGTGAAGTCTATGGCTACACCTTC	CASSFSEVYGYTF
TRBV9	TRBD1	15	many	TRBJ2-1	TGTGCCAGCAGCATCCGGGACAGGGGATACAATGAGCAGTTCTTC	CASSIRDRGYNEQFF
TRBV25-1	-	14	many	TRBJ2-3	TGTGCCAGCAGTGACGGACTTACCACAGATACGCAGTATTTT	CASSDGLTTDTQYF
TRBV6-1	TRBD1	14	many	TRBJ2-3	TGTGCCAGCAGACCGACAGGGAGCACAGATACGCAGTATTTT	CASRPTGSTDTQYF
TRBV28	-	14	many	TRBJ2-6	TGTGCCAGCAGTGACAACTCTGGGGCCAACGTCCTGACTTTC	CASSDNSGANVLTF
TRBV7-2	TRBD2	15	medium-sized	TRBJ2-1	TGTGCCAGCAGCTCCGGGACTAGCAGTTACAATGAGCAGTTCTTC	CASSSGTSSYNEQFF
TRBV19	-	16	many	TRBJ1-5	TGTGCTTCAACCTCCCAGGCAGGATTTGTGAATCAGCCCCAGCATTTT	CASTSQAGFVNQPQHF
TRBV20-1	TRBD2	15	medium-sized	TRBJ2-5	TGCAGTGCTAGAGTATCAGCGGGGGCCCGGTGGGCCCAGTACTTC	CSARVSAGARWAQYF
TRBV7-2	-	14	-	TRBJ2-7	TGTGCCAGCAGACCCGGGACGACCTCCTACGAGCAGTACTTC	CASRPGTTSYEQYF
TRBV7-9	-	16	-	TRBJ2-7	TGTGCCAGCAGCTTAAGGATGGGAACTAGGACTAACGAGCAGTACTTC	CASSLRMGTRTNEQYF
TRBV6-2/TRBV6-3	-	13	many	TRBJ1-2	TGTGCCAGCAGTTTGAAGGGGGACTATGGCTACACCTTC	CASSLKGDYGYTF
TRBV11-2	TRBD1	13	many	TRBJ1-2	TGTGCCAGCACCAGGGGACAGACCTATGGCTACACCTTC	CASTRGQTYGYTF
TRBV12-3/TRBV12-4	TRBD1	14	few	TRBJ1-2	TGTGCCAGCAGTCCTGGACAGGGTTTCTATGGCTACACCTTC	CASSPGQGFYGYTF
TRBV24-1	TRBD2	15	many	TRBJ2-1	TGTGCCACCAGTGAGGCGCTAGCGGGGGCCAATGAGCAGTTCTTC	CATSEALAGANEQFF
TRBV7-2	-	13	many	TRBJ1-1	TGTGCCAGCAGCTTAGAGTGGGCCACTGAAGCTTTCTTT	CASSLEWATEAFF
TRBV20-1	-	11	-	TRBJ1-1	TGCAGTGCACGGACCGAAACTGAAGCTTTCTTT	CSARTETEAFF
TRBV28	-	17	-	TRBJ2-1	TGTGCCAGCAGTTCCGGGGGGGACAGAATCTCCTACAATGAGCAGTTCTTC	CASSSGGDRISYNEQFF
TRBV7-9	-	12	medium-sized	TRBJ1-2	TGTGCCAGCAGCCACGGAAAAGGGGGCTACACCTTC	CASSHGKGGYTF
TRBV20-1	-	11	many	TRBJ2-5	TGCAGTGCTCGCTCCCCCGAGACCCAGTACTTC	CSARSPETQYF
TRBV13	-	11	many	TRBJ2-3	TGTGCCAGCAGCTTACTAGATACGCAGTATTTT	CASSLLDTQYF
TRBV6-5	-	14	many	TRBJ2-3	TGTGCCAGCAGTCTCCGGGCCGGGGCAGATACGCAGTATTTT	CASSLRAGADTQYF
TRBV29-1	TRBD1	10	few	TRBJ1-1	TGCAGCGCGGACAGGGTGAAAGCTTTCTTT	CSADRVKAFF
TRBV7-3	TRBD1	14	many	TRBJ2-1	TGTGCCAGCAGCACCCGACAGGGGGCTAATGAGCAGTTCTTC	CASSTRQGANEQFF